One sample yielded the 23 T cell receptor beta chains listed below, sequenced in a study of blood T cell repertoires in COVID-19. Measured with immunoSEQ multiplex PCR; TCRdb has only the in-frame clones, and not every one. The sample lists roughly 300,000 clones, more than 85% occurring once. The sample comprised PBMCs or T cells enriched from blood (not recorded which). Receptor source: a woman under 40 who had recovered from COVID-19.

This chain connects TRBV5-4 to TRBJ2-1; 8 bases are a match to TRBD2. This CDR3 is built from 15 residues. Germline V gives CDR1 SGHNT, CDR2 YYREEE (reference sequence). V was pared by 4 bases and J by 2 bases, with 5 bases of the junction left unmatched. The CDR3 DNA reads as TGTGCCAGCAGCGTTAGCGGGGTCCCCTACAATGAGCAGTTCTTC. This sequence encodes CASSVSGVPYNEQFF.

V gene TRBV7-2 combines with J gene TRBJ2-5; TRBD1 matches at 10 bases. CDR3 size: 15 residues. Unmatched junction bases numbered 3, after V lost 0 bases and J lost 5 bases. Per germline, CDR1 SGHTA and CDR2 FQGNSA. The CDR3 nucleotides read TGTGCCAGCAGCTTAGCGGGGACAGGGGAGGAGACCCAGTACTTC. It is translated as CASSLAGTGEETQYF.

The chain employs TRBV7-9 and TRBJ1-5; 9 bases match TRBD1. This CDR3 comprises 13 residues. V was clipped by 5 bases and J by 6 bases; unmatched bases: 2. In germline, CDR1 is SEHNR, CDR2 FQNEAQ (reference sequence). This CDR3 is CASSMGQGQPQHF. The CDR3 DNA is TGTGCCAGCAGCATGGGACAGGGTCAGCCCCAGCATTTT.

The chain recombines TRBV2 with TRBJ1-6; 7 positions match TRBD1. Unmatched junction bases numbered 2, after V lost 2 bases and J lost 7 bases. This CDR3 is 14 amino acids long. Germline CDR1 is SNHLY and CDR2 is FYNNEI. DNA for the CDR3: TGTGCCAGCAGTGAACAGGGGGGAAATTCACCCCTCCACTTT. It translates to CASSEQGGNSPLHF. Variable domain in full (rest from reference TRBV2 and TRBJ1-6): EPEVTQTPSHQVTQMGQEVILRCVPISNHLYFYWYRQILGQKVEFLVSFYNNEISEKSEIFDDQFSVERPDGSNFTLKIRSTKLEDSAMYFCASSEQGGNSPLHFGNGTRLTVT.

The rearrangement links TRBV5-1 to TRBJ2-3; 7 positions agree with TRBD1. V was clipped by 0 bases and J by 4 bases; unmatched bases: 5. Germline V CDR1 and CDR2: SGHRS, YFSETQ. The CDR3 totals 15 residues. CDR3 in DNA: TGCGCCAGCAGCTTGGTGGGGCAGGGGGCAGATACGCAGTATTTT. It translates to CASSLVGQGADTQYF.

The chain links TRBV5-1 to TRBJ1-1; D is uncertain. V was shortened by 0 bases and J by 6 bases, with 15 bases between the two germline ends. The CDR3 spans 15 residues. Germline CDR1 and CDR2: SGHRS and YFSETQ. The CDR3 DNA follows: TGCGCCAGCAGCTTGGGAGGGATAGGAGGCGCTGAAGCTTTCTTT. Its translation: CASSLGGIGGAEAFF.

The chain links TRBV2 to TRBJ1-4, with TRBD1 as a possible D gene (5 bases). With 3 bases removed from V and 7 bases from J, the gap between germline ends came to 12 bases. This CDR3 region has 14 residues. Germline V gene data show CDR1 as SNHLY and CDR2 as FYNNEI. CDR3 in DNA: TGTGCCAGCAGTGACAGGGTTAACGGTGAAAAACTGTTTTTT. This sequence encodes CASSDRVNGEKLFF.

This clone was seen only a few times. This chain uses TRBV4-3 with TRBJ2-3; 15 bases align to TRBD2. This CDR3 is 16 amino acids long. Germline V lookup: CDR1 LGHNA, CDR2 YSLEER. V was pared by 1 base and J by 9 bases, with 5 bases of the junction left unmatched. In nucleotides, the CDR3 is TGCGCCAGCAGCCAAGTTAGCGGGACTAGCGGGGGGACGCAGTATTTT. It translates to CASSQVSGTSGGTQYF.

V and J are TRBV28 and TRBJ1-2; D is uncertain. Germline V gene lookup returns CDR1 MDHEN and CDR2 SYDVKM. This CDR3 has 15 residues. V lost 6 bases to trimming and J lost 0 bases, with 14 bases between them. For the CDR3, the DNA is TGTGCCAGCAGCCCCCCGGGAGTTGCTAACTATGGCTACACCTTC. Protein: CASSPPGVANYGYTF.

J is TRBJ2-3 and V is TRBV12-3 or TRBV12-4; D gene uncertain. The CDR3 runs to 13 residues. Trimming took off 6 bases at V and 0 bases at J, with 7 bases between the two ends. The CDR3 DNA is TGTGCCAGCAGAACCACTAGCACAGATACGCAGTATTTT. Its protein product is CASRTTSTDTQYF.

This chain joins TRBV6-5 and TRBJ1-2, with D uncertain. Trimming took 0 bases from V and 3 from J, leaving 11 bases between them. Germline-derived CDR1 and CDR2 are MNHEY and SVGAGI. This CDR3 is 15 amino acids long. CDR3 DNA sequence: TGTGCCAGCAGTTACTCGATCGCGGGTTACTATGGCTACACCTTC. Its protein product is CASSYSIAGYYGYTF.

The V gene is TRBV4-1, the J gene TRBJ1-6, with 8 bases identical to TRBD1. Germline V lookup: CDR1 MGHRA, CDR2 YSYEKL. This CDR3 spans 15 amino acids. J lost 9 bases, V lost 1 base, and 5 bases had no gene match. The CDR3 is CASSQGGQEGSPLHF. The CDR3 region has the DNA TGCGCCAGCAGCCAAGGGGGACAGGAGGGTTCACCCCTCCACTTT.

This chain links TRBV6-5 with TRBJ1-5; TRBD1 might be the D (6 bases). V was pared by 7 bases and J by 4 bases, with 14 bases between. The CDR3 covers 14 residues. CDR1 is MNHEY, CDR2 SVGAGI, per germline. The CDR3 protein is CASIGTNPNQPQHF. The CDR3, as DNA: TGTGCCAGCATTGGGACAAATCCTAATCAGCCCCAGCATTTT.

The chain is built from TRBV5-1 and TRBJ2-1; 11 bases align to TRBD2. CDR3 size: 16 residues. Germline V gene data show CDR1 as SGHRS and CDR2 as YFSETQ. The junction had 10 bases not matched to a gene; V was cut back by 4 bases and J by 7 bases. The CDR3 DNA reads TGCGCCAGCAGCCGAACTCTAGCGGGGGGCGTGAATGAGCAGTTCTTC. This codes for CASSRTLAGGVNEQFF.

The rearrangement links TRBV7-3 to TRBJ2-5; a possible D gene is TRBD1 (6 bases). CDR3 size: 14 residues. The germline V and J ends were trimmed by 1 base and 4 bases, with 10 bases remaining between them. From germline, CDR1 is SGHTA and CDR2 FQGTGA. The CDR3 region is CASSLRGRGETQYF. The CDR3 nucleotides read TGTGCCAGCAGCTTAAGGGGGCGCGGAGAGACCCAGTACTTC.

The chain links TRBV19 to TRBJ2-2; weak D call: TRBD1 (5 bases). The CDR3 is 15 residues long. The V gene's germline CDR1 is LNHDA and CDR2 SQIVND (reference sequence). V shed 5 bases and J shed 4 bases, with 14 bases lying between them. As DNA, the CDR3 is TGTGCCAGTAGTGGGGCCGAATCGTTCACCGGGGAGCTGTTTTTT. It specifies CASSGAESFTGELFF.

The chain is built from TRBV30 and TRBJ1-2; D remains ambiguous. Trimming shortened V by 0 bases and J by 7 bases, and 9 bases separated the two germline ends. CDR3 length: 12 residues. Germline V gene lookup returns CDR1 GTSNPN and CDR2 SVGIG (reference sequence). The CDR3 region is CAWSVSQSGYTF. The CDR3 DNA follows: TGTGCCTGGAGTGTATCCCAGTCTGGCTACACCTTC.

In this sample, this clone turned up once. The chain carries TRBV2 and TRBJ1-3, with TRBD1 identical over 7 bases. CDR3 size: 14 residues. Germline V gene sequence: CDR1 SNHLY, CDR2 FYNNEI. V dropped 6 bases and J dropped 4; count of bases not matched to a gene: 6. The CDR3 loop reads CASSGQAIGNTIYF. CDR3 bases: TGTGCCAGCAGCGGACAGGCCATCGGAAACACCATATATTTT.

The chain couples TRBV4-1 to TRBJ2-7, with TRBD2 identical over 13 bases. The CDR3 loop spans 19 amino acids. V gave up 0 bases and J gave up 0 bases; unmatched junction bases: 8. Germline values: CDR1 MGHRA, CDR2 YSYEKL. The CDR3 sequence: CASSQEPGLAGSASYEQYF. CDR3 coding DNA: TGCGCCAGCAGCCAAGAACCGGGACTAGCGGGATCGGCCTCCTACGAGCAGTACTTC.

The chain combines TRBV7-9 with TRBJ1-2, with TRBD1 matching 8 bases. Germline V lookup: CDR1 SEHNR, CDR2 FQNEAQ (reference sequence). The CDR3 covers 15 residues. V lost 1 base and J lost 5; bases outside the gene matches: 6. The CDR3 DNA follows: TGTGCCAGCAGCTTAGAGGCGACAGGGGTTTATGGCTACACCTTC. As protein: CASSLEATGVYGYTF.

The chain uses TRBV2 and TRBJ1-1, with D possibly matching TRBD1 (6 bases). V lost 10 bases and J 2 bases, leaving 17 bases between the germline ends. CDR1 is SNHLY and CDR2 is FYNNEI in the germline V gene. There are 14 residues in the CDR3. CDR3 loop: CATRQVQGNTEAFF. The CDR3 DNA follows: TGTGCCACTCGACAGGTTCAGGGCAACACTGAAGCTTTCTTT.

The V and J genes are TRBV28 and TRBJ1-2, with a possible D match to TRBD1 (5 bases). The CDR3 extends over 15 amino acids. CDR1 and CDR2 from the germline V gene are MDHEN and SYDVKM. The ends were cut back, 7 bases at V and 4 bases at J, with 19 bases in the middle. CDR3 residues: CASNQGFALFYGYTF. CDR3 sequence (DNA): TGTGCCAGCAACCAGGGTTTTGCACTTTTCTATGGCTACACCTTC.

This chain joins TRBV13 and TRBJ1-2; the D gene is possibly TRBD1 (6 bases). The germline CDR1 and CDR2 sequences are PRHDT and FYEKMQ (reference sequence). This CDR3 has 14 amino acids. V was cut by 6 bases and J by 4 bases, with 15 bases left in between. This CDR3 is CASSSPSTGYGYTF. DNA of the CDR3: TGTGCCAGCAGTTCTCCCTCGACAGGCTATGGCTACACCTTC.